This entry lists 25 T cell receptor beta chains sequenced from one sample in a study of shared clonotypes between healthy human individuals. Using immunoSEQ multiplex PCR, the repertoire was profiled, and TCRdb retains in-frame clones only, with some absent. The sample has hundreds of thousands of clones; around 73% are singletons. The specimen was memory CD4+ T cells sorted from blood. The subset is: CD45RA-negative fraction. Receptors originate from a woman between 25 and 40 years old in good health.

The J gene is TRBJ1-2, the V gene TRBV7-8; D is possibly TRBD1 (6 bases). Germline CDR1 and CDR2: SGHVS and FQNEAQ. This CDR3 contains 12 residues. V was pared by 4 bases and J by 7 bases, with 10 bases between. CDR3: CASSYQGTGYTF. Written as DNA, the CDR3 is TGTGCCAGCAGCTACCAGGGGACTGGCTACACCTTC.

J is TRBJ2-1 and V is TRBV11-2; D is unresolved. Trimming pared 7 bases from V and 5 bases from J, leaving 12 bases between. This CDR3 comprises 13 residues. CDR1 and CDR2 from the germline V gene are SGHAT and FQNNGV. The CDR3 loop reads CASTLWGNNEQFF. The CDR3 DNA is TGTGCCAGCACCCTTTGGGGTAACAATGAGCAGTTCTTC.

This chain connects TRBV27 to TRBJ1-2, with D unclear. Per the germline V gene, CDR1 is MNHEY and CDR2 is SMNVEV (reference sequence). V shed 1 base and J shed 8 bases, with 14 bases lying between them. The CDR3 is 14 amino acids. The CDR3 here is CASSLLRPGQGYTF. CDR3 sequence (DNA): TGTGCCAGCAGTTTATTGCGTCCGGGTCAAGGCTACACCTTC.

This clone was counted only a few times. This rearrangement joins TRBV6-1 to TRBJ2-5, with D possibly TRBD1 on 5 matching bases. Germline CDR1 and CDR2: MNHNS and SASEGT. The CDR3 covers 13 residues. Trimming stripped 4 bases from V and 4 bases from J, with 10 bases between. The CDR3 bases are TGTGCCAGCAGTGCCAGGGAACGAGAGACCCAGTACTTC. Its protein product is CASSARERETQYF.

V and J are TRBV27 and TRBJ2-5; 11 nucleotides match TRBD2. The CDR3 runs to 17 residues. The V and J ends lost 2 bases and 4 bases, in that order; junction bases with no gene match: 9. Germline V CDR1 and CDR2: MNHEY, SMNVEV (reference sequence). CDR3 nucleotide sequence: TGTGCCAGCAGTTTAGGTACACTAGCGGGAGTTTCAGAGACCCAGTACTTC. Translating gives CASSLGTLAGVSETQYF.

V and J are TRBV2 and TRBJ2-3, with TRBD2 identical over 11 bases. This CDR3 has 14 residues. Germline CDR1 reads SNHLY; CDR2 reads FYNNEI. V was clipped by 6 bases and J by 5 bases; unmatched bases: 4. The CDR3 region has the DNA TGTGCCAGCAGGGCTGGGACTAGCGGAGATACGCAGTATTTT. Protein sequence: CASRAGTSGDTQYF.

The rearrangement joins TRBV6-1 to TRBJ2-1; perhaps TRBD2 as D (7 bases). CDR1 and CDR2 from the germline V gene are MNHNS and SASEGT. Deletions cut 8 bases from V and 9 bases from J, with 20 bases between. The CDR3 is made up of 14 amino acids. The CDR3 is CASLPWGGDLEQFF. The CDR3 DNA follows: TGTGCCAGCCTCCCCTGGGGGGGCGACCTTGAGCAGTTCTTC.

A remark on this clone: The same CDR3 can be traced to other DNA sequences in this sample. V is TRBV28 and J is TRBJ2-1; TRBD2 matches 10 bases. The length of the CDR3 is 15 residues. Germline-derived CDR1 and CDR2 are MDHEN and SYDVKM. Trimming at V came to 5 bases and at J to 3 bases, leaving 4 bases not matched to a gene. DNA of the CDR3: TGTGCCAGCAGTCTAGCGGGAGTGCGCTACAATGAGCAGTTCTTC. Translated: CASSLAGVRYNEQFF.

The rearrangement uses TRBV4-1 and TRBJ2-2; 7 bases align to TRBD1. Germline CDR1 is MGHRA and CDR2 is YSYEKL. This CDR3 has 16 residues. V lost 5 bases to trimming and J lost 4 bases; unmatched junction nucleotides: 10. CDR3 in amino acids: CASSSPTGDRTGELFF. Written as DNA, the CDR3 is TGCGCCAGCAGCTCACCTACAGGGGATCGCACCGGGGAGCTGTTTTTT.

The V and J genes are TRBV10-1 and TRBJ2-6; D ambiguous. Germline CDR1 is WNHNN and CDR2 is SYGVQD (reference sequence). This CDR3 has 22 residues. With 4 bases removed from V and 1 base from J, the gap between germline ends came to 29 bases. CDR3 in DNA: TGCGCCAGCAGTGTAAGGCCTACCAATTGGACGGCCCCCAGGTCTGGGGCCAACGTCCTGACTTTC. This sequence encodes CASSVRPTNWTAPRSGANVLTF.

This clone appeared a single time. V usage is TRBV5-1 and J usage is TRBJ2-2; the D gene is possibly TRBD2 (6 bases). The CDR3 runs to 14 residues. Per germline, CDR1 SGHRS and CDR2 YFSETQ. V gave up 4 bases and J gave up 2 bases, with 9 bases separating them. The CDR3 nucleotides are TGCGCCAGCAGCCTAGCGCCAAACACCGGGGAGCTGTTTTTT. Translated, it gives CASSLAPNTGELFF.

The chain recombines TRBV7-2 with TRBJ2-4; unclear D gene. Looked up from germline, CDR1 is SGHTA and CDR2 is FQGNSA. The CDR3 has 15 residues. Trimming took off 8 bases at V and 0 bases at J, with 14 bases between the two ends. This CDR3 is CASQRSALAKNIQYF. In DNA form, the CDR3 reads TGTGCCAGCCAGAGATCCGCACTAGCCAAAAACATTCAGTACTTC. Full variable domain (missing parts from reference TRBV7-2 and TRBJ2-4): GAGVSQSPSNKVTEKGKDVELRCDPISGHTALYWYRQSLGQGLEFLIYFQGNSAPDKSGLPSDRFSAERTGGSVSTLTIQRTQQEDSAVYLCASQRSALAKNIQYFGAGTRLSVL.

This chain links TRBV11-2 with TRBJ2-2; D is ambiguous. Germline CDR1 reads SGHAT; CDR2 reads FQNNGV. The V gene lost 1 base and the J gene lost 0 bases, with 3 bases spanning the gap. The length of the CDR3 is 14 residues. The CDR3 DNA reads TGTGCCAGCAGCTTAGTTGCGAACACCGGGGAGCTGTTTTTT. The encoded protein is CASSLVANTGELFF.

The rearrangement uses TRBV27 and TRBJ1-1; TRBD1 agrees at 8 bases. The CDR3 has 18 residues. Per the germline V gene, CDR1 is MNHEY and CDR2 is SMNVEV (reference sequence). Trimming cost V 6 bases and J 2 bases; bases outside gene matches: 17. DNA of the CDR3: TGTGCCAGCAGGGTTAGGAGACAGGGGTTGGGTGGAAACACTGAAGCTTTCTTT. Its protein is CASRVRRQGLGGNTEAFF.

This chain uses TRBV19 with TRBJ2-2; 7 bases are a match to TRBD1. V lost 4 bases to trimming and J lost 4 bases; unmatched junction nucleotides: 9. The CDR3 loop spans 16 amino acids. The germline V gene has CDR1 LNHDA and CDR2 SQIVND (reference sequence). CDR3 sequence: CASSTRDRVGTGELFF. DNA of the CDR3: TGTGCCAGTAGTACCAGAGACAGGGTTGGCACCGGGGAGCTGTTTTTT.

The rearrangement joins TRBV4-1 to TRBJ2-1, with TRBD1 as a possible D gene (7 bases). The CDR3 extends over 15 amino acids. Trimming took 1 base from V and 7 from J, leaving 14 bases between them. Germline V gives CDR1 MGHRA, CDR2 YSYEKL. The CDR3 region has the DNA TGCGCCAGCAGCCAAGCGTTGACAGGGAGGAATGAGCAGTTCTTC. This encodes CASSQALTGRNEQFF.

This chain joins TRBV6-5 and TRBJ2-1; D perhaps matches TRBD1 (6 bases). CDR1 and CDR2 (germline): MNHEY, SVGAGI. Trimming cost V 2 bases and J 8 bases, with 19 bases left between them. The CDR3 is made up of 16 amino acids. The CDR3 reads CASSYGGPGLADEQFF. CDR3 coding DNA: TGTGCCAGCAGTTACGGGGGCCCTGGTTTAGCCGATGAGCAGTTCTTC.

As concerns this clone: The sample holds other DNA sequences that translate to the same CDR3. The V and J genes are TRBV27 and TRBJ2-7; weak D call: TRBD2 (6 bases). V lost 3 bases, J lost 3 bases, and 15 bases lay in between. There are 15 residues in the CDR3. CDR1 and CDR2 (germline): MNHEY, SMNVEV (reference sequence). Written as DNA, the CDR3 is TGTGCCAGCAGTTTGAAGGGAGGCCCCCTCTACGAGCAGTACTTC. This encodes CASSLKGGPLYEQYF.

The chain combines TRBV10-3 with TRBJ2-3; 9 positions match TRBD2. Trimming at V came to 9 bases and at J to 8 bases, leaving 9 bases not matched to a gene. The CDR3 runs 13 residues. Germline V CDR1 and CDR2: ENHRY, SYGVKD. CDR3 coding DNA: TGTGCCATTTTAGCGGGAGAGTATGGTACGCAGTATTTT. Amino acids: CAILAGEYGTQYF.

The J gene is TRBJ2-7, the V gene TRBV19; D is undetermined. The CDR3 covers 13 residues. CDR1 LNHDA and CDR2 SQIVND come from the germline V gene (reference sequence). The V end lost 3 bases, the J end lost 5 bases, and 11 bases lay between the germline ends. The CDR3 bases are TGTGCCAGTAGTATTTCCCTCAATGACGAGCAGTACTTC. It specifies CASSISLNDEQYF. Variable domain in full (rest from reference TRBV19 and TRBJ2-7): DGGITQSPKYLFRKEGQNVTLSCEQNLNHDAMYWYRQDPGQGLRLIYYSQIVNDFQKGDIAEGYSVSREKKESFPLTVTSAQKNPTAFYLCASSISLNDEQYFGPGTRLTVT.

This chain connects TRBV28 to TRBJ2-1, with TRBD2 identical over 11 bases. This CDR3 has 13 amino acids. Germline V gene data show CDR1 as MDHEN and CDR2 as SYDVKM. Unmatched junction bases numbered 9, after V lost 11 bases and J lost 9 bases. CDR3 nucleotide sequence: TGTGCCGGAGGTAGCGGGAGGGCCGGTGAGCAGTTCTTC. It encodes CAGGSGRAGEQFF.

The gene calls are TRBV27 and TRBJ2-5; D perhaps matches TRBD2 (6 bases). The CDR3 runs 14 residues. Trimming took off 5 bases at V and 5 bases at J, with 15 bases between the two ends. The germline gives CDR1 MNHEY, CDR2 SMNVEV (reference sequence). The CDR3 reads CASSGLALGETQYF. The CDR3 nucleotides are TGTGCCAGCAGTGGTCTAGCGCTGGGGGAGACCCAGTACTTC.

V is TRBV18 and J is TRBJ2-1, with TRBD2 matching 10 bases. This CDR3 is built from 17 residues. Germline values: CDR1 KGHSH, CDR2 LQKENI. The junction had 12 bases not matched to a gene; V was cut back by 2 bases and J by 8 bases. CDR3 nucleotide sequence: TGTGCCAGCTCACCATCGCGTTCTAGCGGGAGTAGCTATGAGCAGTTCTTC. Translation: CASSPSRSSGSSYEQFF.

This clone occurred once. The chain couples TRBV29-1 to TRBJ1-3, with unresolved D. CDR1 and CDR2 (germline): SQVTM, ANQGSEA. The CDR3 runs to 11 residues. Trimming stripped 8 bases from V and 4 bases from J, with 9 bases between. The DNA for the CDR3 is TGCAGCTTTGGGTGGGGAAACACCATATATTTT. Translation: CSFGWGNTIYF. The variable domain in full, completed from reference TRBV29-1 and TRBJ1-3, reads SAVISQKPSRDICQRGTSLTIQCQVDSQVTMMFWYRQQPGQSLTLIATANQGSEATYESGFVIDKFPISRPNLTFSTLTVSNMSPEDSSIYLCSFGWGNTIYFGEGSWLTVV.

This clone was found many times. The rearrangement uses TRBV6-1 and TRBJ2-1; either TRBD1 or TRBD2 may fit D (5 bases each). The CDR3 consists of 14 residues. V was pared by 6 bases and J by 1 base, with 10 bases between. From germline, CDR1 is MNHNS and CDR2 SASEGT. The CDR3 DNA follows: TGTGCCAGCAGCCGGGACCAATCCTACAATGAGCAGTTCTTC. Protein: CASSRDQSYNEQFF.